This entry lists 3 T cell receptor beta chains sequenced from one sample in a study of circulating and synovial CD4+ cells in juvenile arthritis. Produced via immunoSEQ multiplex PCR; TCRdb's table is partial and in-frame only. The repertoire includes around 13,000 clones, around 80% of them detected once, and more than 3.5% sits in the top ten. Sequenced input: CD4+ T cells from synovial fluid. These TCRs come from a human patient with juvenile idiopathic arthritis. Some clones in this sample may be carry-over from other donors' samples.

The rearrangement uses TRBV5-6 and TRBJ2-5, with 9 bases that match TRBD1. Germline V CDR1 and CDR2: SGHDT, YYEEEE. J gave up 2 bases and V 3 bases, and 5 bases lay outside the gene matches. The CDR3 totals 15 residues. CDR3 region: CASSWTGVLQETQYF. The CDR3 DNA reads as TGTGCCAGCAGCTGGACAGGGGTACTACAAGAGACCCAGTACTTC.

DNA of the CDR3: TGTGCCAGCAGTCAACAGGAGCTAGGCACTGAAGCTTTCTTT. Its translation: CASSQQELGTEAFF. This chain links TRBV2 with TRBJ1-1, with D maybe TRBD1 (5 bases). Germline CDR1 is SNHLY and CDR2 is FYNNEI. Deletions cut 5 bases from V and 4 bases from J, with 14 bases between. The length of the CDR3 is 14 residues.

The rearrangement joins TRBV30 to TRBJ1-1; D is possibly TRBD1 (5 bases). The germline V gene encodes CDR1 GTSNPN and CDR2 SVGIG (reference sequence). The V end lost 2 bases, the J end lost 7 bases, and 11 bases lay between the germline ends. The CDR3 length is 12 residues. Written as DNA, the CDR3 is TGTGCCTGGAGTTTACCGGGACTTGAAGCTTTCTTT. It is translated as CAWSLPGLEAFF.